The 30 T cell receptor beta chains below were found in one sample sequenced in a study of spatial heterogeneity in lung cancer. Time point described: sample taken at primary tumor resection. Unsorted samples of tumor, nontumor lung or frozen PBMC had their whole RNA sequenced. TCRdb re-analysed the 5' RACE reads in MiXCR, keeping a single row per CDR3 protein. Of approximately 12,000 distinct CDR3 sequences in the sample, 5.5% to 7.5% were seen once. Specimen: normal lung tissue next to the tumor, collected at surgery. These TCRs come from a male donor with early-stage non-small cell lung cancer.

In this sample, this clonotype turned up many times. This beta chain is an off-target read within a library intended for alpha chains, so its frequency means little. The V call is TRBV20-1, the J call TRBJ2-4; D gene ambiguous. CDR3 length: 12 residues. V gave up 0 bases and J gave up 9 bases, with 9 bases separating them. Germline V gives CDR1 DFQATT, CDR2 SNEGSKA (reference sequence). The CDR3 DNA sequence: TGCAGTGCTAGAGATACTCCGAGCATTCAGTACTTC. Translating gives CSARDTPSIQYF.

This clonotype was seen many times. As an off-target read in a library built for alpha chains, this beta chain has a frequency of little significance. The chain recombines TRBV5-4 with TRBJ2-2, with TRBD2 matching over 14 bases. The CDR3 has 17 residues. CDR1 is SGHNT and CDR2 is YYREEE in the germline V gene (reference sequence). The V gene end was trimmed by 3 bases and the J gene end by 5 bases; junction bases not matched to a gene: 6. The CDR3 loop reads CASSSGLAGGWTGELFF. As DNA, the CDR3 is TGTGCCAGCAGCTCAGGACTAGCGGGAGGTTGGACCGGGGAGCTGTTTTTT.

This clonotype was observed at least ten times. A library made for alpha chains picked up this beta chain off target, so its size means little. The V and J genes are TRBV12-3 or TRBV12-4 and TRBJ2-7; tentative D call: TRBD2 (5 bases). This CDR3 region has 14 residues. Trimming took off 3 bases at V and 7 bases at J, with 16 bases between the two ends. The CDR3 loop reads CASSFSGPTNEQYF. CDR3 nucleotide sequence: TGTGCCAGCAGTTTCAGCGGTCCCACAAATGAGCAGTACTTC.

Relative to its sample, this clonotype is medium-sized. This beta chain is an off-target read within a library intended for alpha chains, so its frequency means little. This chain connects TRBV20-1 to TRBJ2-7; 9 nucleotides align to TRBD2. Germline V gene data show CDR1 as DFQATT and CDR2 as SNEGSKA (reference sequence). The CDR3 extends over 15 amino acids. Trimming took 0 bases from V and 4 from J; bases not matched to a gene: 7. Here the CDR3 reads CSARDPAGGIYEQYF. The DNA for the CDR3 is TGCAGTGCTAGAGATCCGGCGGGAGGGATTTACGAGCAGTACTTC.

This clonotype was recorded a few times. For a library built for alpha chains, this beta chain is a stray read; little rests on its size. The chain joins TRBV5-1 to TRBJ1-5, with 7 bases that match TRBD1. This CDR3 is 14 amino acids long. Losses at the gene ends were 4 bases for V and 5 bases for J; bases not matched to a gene: 6. CDR1 and CDR2 from the germline V gene are SGHRS and YFSETQ. The CDR3 sequence: CASSPDRRDQPQHF. The DNA for the CDR3 is TGCGCCAGCAGCCCGGACAGGCGGGATCAGCCCCAGCATTTT.

By frequency in the sample, this clonotype is medium-sized (0.01 to 0.1%). This beta chain is an unintended read in a library built for alpha chains; its size means little. The chain couples TRBV14 to TRBJ2-5; a possible D gene is TRBD2 (5 bases). V lost 1 base, J lost 5 bases, and 11 bases lay in between. Germline assignment: CDR1 SGHDN and CDR2 FVKESK. CDR3 length equals 14 residues. CDR3 DNA sequence: TGTGCCAGCAGCCAAGGGTCTAGCATCGAGACCCAGTACTTC. It encodes CASSQGSSIETQYF.

By frequency in the sample, this clonotype is medium-sized (0.01 to 0.1%). The library was built for alpha chains, so this beta chain is an off-target read and its size means little. V is TRBV12-3 or TRBV12-4 and J is TRBJ2-7, with 7 nucleotides matching TRBD2. The V and J ends lost 0 bases and 0 bases, in that order; junction bases with no gene match: 11. The CDR3 consists of 18 residues. DNA for the CDR3: TGTGCCAGCAGTTTAGCGAGTCAAGCGGGGAGTATCTCCTACGAGCAGTACTTC. Translated, it gives CASSLASQAGSISYEQYF.

A few counts support this clonotype. This beta chain is off target for a library built for alpha chains, so its abundance means little. V and J are TRBV12-3 or TRBV12-4 and TRBJ1-1, with a tentative D call TRBD1 (6 bases). The CDR3 is 14 residues long. V gave up 2 bases and J gave up 6 bases, with 13 bases separating them. The CDR3 DNA reads TGTGCCAGCAGTTTATGGCAGGGGCTGGCTGAAGCTTTCTTT. Translated: CASSLWQGLAEAFF.

The sample holds many counts of this clonotype. This beta chain is off target for a library built for alpha chains, so its abundance means little. The chain combines TRBV9 with TRBJ2-1; D gene uncertain. CDR1 is SGDLS, CDR2 YYNGEE, per germline. Trimming left V 5 bases short and J 7 bases short, with 16 bases between. The CDR3 is made up of 14 amino acids. The CDR3, as DNA: TGTGCCAGCAGTGTCCCGACCGGAAGGAATGAGCAGTTCTTC. It translates to CASSVPTGRNEQFF.

This clonotype was detected a few times. Being off target in a library aimed at alpha chains, this beta chain has a size of little meaning. The V and J genes are TRBV14 and TRBJ2-1; weak D call: TRBD2 (6 bases). V lost 0 bases and J 6 bases, leaving 12 bases between the germline ends. Germline V gives CDR1 SGHDN, CDR2 FVKESK. This CDR3 has 15 residues. CDR3 sequence (DNA): TGTGCCAGCAGCCAAGACTATGGTAGCGGCAATGAGCAGTTCTTC. Translating gives CASSQDYGSGNEQFF. Based on the CDR3 plus reference TRBV14 and TRBJ2-1, the full variable domain is EAGVTQFPSHSVIEKGQTVTLRCDPISGHDNLYWYRRVMGKEIKFLLHFVKESKQDESGMPNNRFLAERTGGTYSTLKVQPAELEDSGVYFCASSQDYGSGNEQFFGPGTRLTVL.

By share, this clonotype ranks as medium-sized. Since the library was made to target alpha chains, this beta chain is a stray read and its abundance is not meaningful. This chain connects TRBV6-5 to TRBJ1-5; no definite D call. V lost 8 bases and J 4 bases, leaving 12 bases between the germline ends. This CDR3 contains 13 residues. The V gene's germline CDR1 is MNHEY and CDR2 SVGAGI. CDR3 coding DNA: TGTGCCAGCGGCACCGCGGGAAATCAGCCCCAGCATTTT. The encoded protein is CASGTAGNQPQHF.

This clonotype appeared many times. This beta chain was picked up by a library intended for alpha chains and is off target, so its count carries little meaning. V gene TRBV6-2 or TRBV6-3 combines with J gene TRBJ2-7, with D unclear. Between the trimmed V and J ends, which lost 2 bases and 2 bases, there was a span of 4 bases. The germline gives CDR1 MNHEY, CDR2 SVGEGT. The CDR3 has 12 residues. CDR3 region: CASSYPTYEQYF. The CDR3 nucleotides read TGTGCCAGCAGTTACCCAACCTACGAGCAGTACTTC.

A note on this clonotype: Since it is a stray read in a library aimed at alpha chains, this beta chain has a size that is not meaningful. The rearrangement joins TRBV7-2 to TRBJ2-7; 9 bases agree with TRBD2. The J segment lost 2 bases and the V segment lost 1 base, leaving 12 bases of the junction unmatched. Germline V CDR1 and CDR2: SGHTA, FQGNSA. The CDR3 is 18 amino acids. CDR3 region: CASSLEAGGFSTAYEQYF. Here the CDR3 DNA reads TGTGCCAGCAGCTTAGAGGCGGGAGGGTTCAGTACGGCCTACGAGCAGTACTTC. Full variable domain (outside the CDR3, taken from reference TRBV7-2 and TRBJ2-7): GAGVSQSPSNKVTEKGKDVELRCDPISGHTALYWYRQSLGQGLEFLIYFQGNSAPDKSGLPSDRFSAERTGGSVSTLTIQRTQQEDSAVYLCASSLEAGGFSTAYEQYFGPGTRLTVT.

Ten or more counts support this clonotype. This beta chain is a stray read from a library made for alpha chains; its abundance is not meaningful. The chain employs TRBV5-6 and TRBJ2-1; D may correspond to TRBD1 or TRBD2 (5 bases each). This CDR3 is 14 amino acids long. Germline V lookup: CDR1 SGHDT, CDR2 YYEEEE. V was cut by 4 bases and J by 9 bases, with 17 bases left in between. The DNA for the CDR3 is TGTGCCAGCAGCCCGGGACCTGGGGTCAGTGAGCAGTTCTTC. This sequence encodes CASSPGPGVSEQFF.

This clonotype appeared many times. This beta chain is a stray read from a library made for alpha chains; its abundance is not meaningful. The chain recombines TRBV5-6 with TRBJ2-7; D possibly corresponds to TRBD2 (6 bases). The CDR3 is made up of 13 amino acids. The germline V and J ends were trimmed by 4 bases and 3 bases, with 11 bases remaining between them. Germline CDR1 reads SGHDT; CDR2 reads YYEEEE. The CDR3 loop is CASSPGLIYEQYF. CDR3 sequence (DNA): TGTGCCAGCAGCCCGGGACTGATCTACGAGCAGTACTTC.

This clonotype was recorded a few times. Within a library made for alpha chains, this beta chain is off target, and its count is uninformative. The genes are TRBV30 and TRBJ1-1, with 8 bases fitting TRBD1. The CDR3 is 15 amino acids. Unmatched junction bases numbered 11, after V lost 4 bases and J lost 4 bases. Germline assignment: CDR1 GTSNPN and CDR2 SVGIG (reference sequence). As DNA, the CDR3 is TGTGCCTGGACTCCAGTGACAGGGGTGGCCACTGAAGCTTTCTTT. This encodes CAWTPVTGVATEAFF.

This clonotype occurred a few times. This beta chain is a stray sequence in a library constructed for alpha chains; its clone size is not meaningful. The chain couples TRBV19 to TRBJ1-1; D not certain. The germline CDR1 and CDR2 sequences are LNHDA and SQIVND (reference sequence). Trimming stripped 0 bases from V and 1 base from J, with 3 bases between. This CDR3 spans 13 amino acids. CDR3 bases: TGTGCCAGTAGTATAGAAGGGAACACTGAAGCTTTCTTT. Amino acid sequence: CASSIEGNTEAFF.

This clonotype was seen at least ten times. The library was built for alpha chains, so this beta chain is an off-target read and its size means little. The chain employs TRBV20-1 and TRBJ2-6, with D maybe TRBD2 (6 bases). There are 16 residues in the CDR3. Germline V gene lookup returns CDR1 DFQATT and CDR2 SNEGSKA (reference sequence). The V and J ends lost 6 bases and 0 bases respectively, with 15 bases between them. The CDR3 loop reads CSAPIGGNSGANVLTF. CDR3 DNA: TGCAGTGCCCCAATCGGAGGGAACTCTGGGGCCAACGTCCTGACTTTC.

This clonotype showed up just once. This may stem from a read error, because a much larger clone lies one nucleotide away. The library was designed around alpha chains, so this beta chain is a stray read whose abundance carries little weight. The rearrangement uses TRBV7-9 and TRBJ2-1; D is uncertain. Between the trimmed V and J ends, which lost 3 bases and 9 bases, there was a span of 3 bases. This CDR3 comprises 10 residues. From germline, CDR1 is SEHNR and CDR2 FQNEAQ (reference sequence). The CDR3 here is CASSFGEQFF. Written as DNA, the CDR3 is TGTGCCAGCAGCTTTGGTGAGCAGTTCTTC.

Concerning this clonotype itself: A library prepared for alpha chains yielded this beta chain as an off-target read; its size is of little meaning. The chain has TRBV5-6 and TRBJ1-4, with TRBD1 matching 7 bases. The CDR3 extends over 13 amino acids. Germline V gives CDR1 SGHDT, CDR2 YYEEEE. Trimming removed 3 bases from V and 7 bases from J; junction bases left unmatched: 3. The CDR3 region has the DNA TGTGCCAGCAGCTGGCAGGGGGGTGAAAAACTGTTTTTT. Translating gives CASSWQGGEKLFF.

Turning to this clonotype: This beta chain is an unintended read in a library built for alpha chains; its size means little. This chain connects TRBV12-5 to TRBJ2-3; no reliable D call. V dropped 7 bases and J dropped 0 bases, with 11 bases sitting between them. CDR3 length equals 14 residues. Germline CDR1 LGHNT, CDR2 FRNRAP. CDR3 coding DNA: TGTGCTAGTGCCCGAGATACTAGCACAGATACGCAGTATTTT. It codes for CASARDTSTDTQYF.

Remarks on this clonotype: Found in a library prepared for alpha chains, this beta chain is an off-target read, and its abundance has little meaning. The J gene is TRBJ2-7, the V gene TRBV3-1, with 10 bases identical to TRBD2. V dropped 4 bases and J dropped 2; count of bases not matched to a gene: 5. Germline V gene lookup returns CDR1 LGHDT and CDR2 YNNKEL (reference sequence). This CDR3 contains 15 residues. In nucleotides, the CDR3 is TGTGCCAGCAGCCCAGGACTAGCGGTGACCTACGAGCAGTACTTC. Translation gives CASSPGLAVTYEQYF.

There are many counts of this clonotype. This beta chain represents an off-target read in a library built for alpha chains; its size is of limited meaning. The chain combines TRBV2 with TRBJ1-1, with no clear D. CDR1 is SNHLY and CDR2 is FYNNEI in the germline V gene. V was pared by 11 bases and J by 2 bases, with 9 bases between. The CDR3 has 11 amino acids. The CDR3: CAGGQNTEAFF. The CDR3, as DNA: TGTGCCGGAGGGCAAAACACTGAAGCTTTCTTT. Together with reference TRBV2 and TRBJ1-1, the CDR3 gives the full variable domain: EPEVTQTPSHQVTQMGQEVILRCVPISNHLYFYWYRQILGQKVEFLVSFYNNEISEKSEIFDDQFSVERPDGSNFTLKIRSTKLEDSAMYFCAGGQNTEAFFGQGTRLTVV.

This clonotype was detected ten times or more. This beta chain represents an off-target read in a library built for alpha chains; its size is of limited meaning. This rearrangement joins TRBV9 to TRBJ2-5; a possible D gene is TRBD2 (7 bases). Trimming left V 5 bases short and J 2 bases short, with 16 bases between. Germline V CDR1 and CDR2: SGDLS, YYNGEE. The CDR3 is 15 residues long. The CDR3 nucleotides read TGTGCCAGCAGTCTTATTGGGGGGGCGCAAGAGACCCAGTACTTC. This encodes CASSLIGGAQETQYF.

In its sample, this clonotype was seen many times. This beta chain was picked up by a library intended for alpha chains and is off target, so its count carries little meaning. The DNA for the CDR3 is TGTGCCAGCAGCCAGGGACTAGCGTACAATGAGCAGTTCTTC. Protein product: CASSQGLAYNEQFF. This chain connects TRBV4-2 to TRBJ2-1; 10 nucleotides align to TRBD2. Looked up from germline, CDR1 is LGHNA and CDR2 is YNFKEQ. CDR3 length equals 14 residues. With V trimmed by 3 bases and J by 4 bases, 0 bases remained unmatched.

This clonotype occurred many times. The library was prepared for alpha chains; this beta chain is a stray read, so its frequency means little. The genes are TRBV4-3 and TRBJ2-6; D call uncertain. V was trimmed by 0 bases and J by 4 bases, leaving 4 bases between them. CDR3 length equals 14 residues. CDR1 and CDR2 from the germline V gene are LGHNA and YSLEER. As DNA, the CDR3 is TGCGCCAGCAGCCAAGAACTGGGGGCCAACGTCCTGACTTTC. Its protein is CASSQELGANVLTF.

This clonotype was observed a few times. Because the library targeted alpha chains, this beta chain is an off-target read whose size means little. V and J are TRBV6-5 and TRBJ2-3; TRBD1 matches at 8 bases. Trimming cost V 7 bases and J 4 bases; bases outside gene matches: 7. The germline CDR1 and CDR2 sequences are MNHEY and SVGAGI. This CDR3 region has 14 residues. CDR3 in amino acids: CASIDRGAADTQYF. CDR3 DNA sequence: TGTGCCAGCATCGACAGGGGCGCGGCAGATACGCAGTATTTT.

This clonotype was picked up many times. The library was prepared for alpha chains; this beta chain is a stray read, so its frequency means little. This chain links TRBV6-5 with TRBJ2-7; D remains ambiguous. Germline V gives CDR1 MNHEY, CDR2 SVGAGI. The germline V and J ends were trimmed by 0 bases and 1 base, with 7 bases remaining between them. CDR3 length: 14 amino acids. The CDR3 DNA is TGTGCCAGCAGTTACTCAAAGAATTCCTACGAGCAGTACTTC. This translates into CASSYSKNSYEQYF.

This clonotype was recorded at least ten times. Since it is a stray read in a library aimed at alpha chains, this beta chain has a size that is not meaningful. The gene calls are TRBV7-8 and TRBJ1-3; tentatively, D is TRBD1 (5 bases). Germline lookup yields CDR1 SGHVS and CDR2 FQNEAQ. CDR3 length: 15 residues. V gave up 1 base and J gave up 3 bases, with 10 bases separating them. This chain's CDR3 is CASSLEQGYGNTIYF. Here the CDR3 DNA reads TGTGCCAGCAGCTTAGAGCAGGGTTATGGAAACACCATATATTTT.

This clonotype was detected only a few times. Found in a library prepared for alpha chains, this beta chain is an off-target read, and its abundance has little meaning. The CDR3 region has the DNA TGTGCCAGCAGCTTTCCGAGCACAACTAATGAAAAACTGTTTTTT. This sequence encodes CASSFPSTTNEKLFF. This chain links TRBV7-9 with TRBJ1-4, with no clear D. The CDR3 spans 15 residues. With 3 bases removed from V and 0 bases from J, the gap between germline ends came to 8 bases. Germline V CDR1 and CDR2: SEHNR, FQNEAQ (reference sequence). Supplemented by reference TRBV7-9 and TRBJ1-4, the full variable domain reads DTGVSQNPRHKITKRGQNVTFRCDPISEHNRLYWYRQTLGQGPEFLTYFQNEAQLEKSRLLSDRFSAERPKGSFSTLEIQRTEQGDSAMYLCASSFPSTTNEKLFFGSGTQLSVL.